This TCR beta chain was obtained from a study of human T cells and chemical hapten exposure. Regarding the study as a whole: Controls had significantly fewer large CDR3 similarity clusters than were formed by expanded TCRs. PT1 expanded TCR counts correlated positively with patch test score. The study found that DPC sensitization did not change TCRs above 1 in 1000 frequency.

MiXCR, applied by TCRdb to the RACE reads, yields one record per CDR3 protein. Of approximately 80,000 distinct CDR3 sequences listed, about 10% are singletons. Documented time point: patch test 1, 2 weeks after DPC sensitization. Specified treatment: therapeutic diphenylcyclopropenone sensitization with weekly scalp DPC. This clonotype was picked up many times. Antigen specificity is unknown. CDR1 is PRHDT, CDR2 FYEKMQ, per germline (reference sequence). Trimming took 5 bases from V and 3 from J, leaving 14 bases between them. The CDR3 spans 16 residues. The sequence was collected from a woman between 45 and 60 years old with alopecia areata. Some clones in this sample may be carry-over from other donors' samples. The sequencing used whole blood, collected in connection with sensitization to the hapten diphenylcyclopropenone (DPC). The chain has TRBV13 and TRBJ1-6; maybe TRBD1 (5 bases). DNA for the CDR3: TGTGCCAGCAGCGGACGGGGCAGGGACTATAATTCACCCCTCCACTTT. It encodes CASSGRGRDYNSPLHF.